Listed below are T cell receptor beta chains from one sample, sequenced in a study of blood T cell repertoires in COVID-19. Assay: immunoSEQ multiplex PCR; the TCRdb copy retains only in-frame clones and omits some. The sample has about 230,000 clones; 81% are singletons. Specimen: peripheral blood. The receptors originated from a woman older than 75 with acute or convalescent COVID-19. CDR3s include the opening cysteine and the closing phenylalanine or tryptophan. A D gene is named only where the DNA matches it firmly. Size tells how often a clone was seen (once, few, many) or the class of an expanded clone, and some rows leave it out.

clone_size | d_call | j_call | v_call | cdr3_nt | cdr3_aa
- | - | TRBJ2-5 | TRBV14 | TGTGCCAGCAGCCAAGAAGGGAGGAGACAAGAGACCCAGTACTTC | CASSQEGRRQETQYF
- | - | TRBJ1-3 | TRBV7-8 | TGTGCCAGCAGCTTATTGCGGGGAAGGACTGGAAACACCATATATTTT | CASSLLRGRTGNTIYF
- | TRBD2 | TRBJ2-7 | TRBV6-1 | TGTGCCAGCAGTGAAATGGGGGAGGGATACGAGCAGTACTTC | CASSEMGEGYEQYF
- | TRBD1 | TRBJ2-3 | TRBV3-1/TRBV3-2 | TGTGCCAGCAGCCAAGAAACGACAGGGATAAGCACAGATACGCAGTATTTT | CASSQETTGISTDTQYF
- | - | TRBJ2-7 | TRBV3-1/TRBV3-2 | TGTGCCAGCAGCCAAGGAGGGAATAGCGGAACCTACGAGCAGTACTTC | CASSQGGNSGTYEQYF
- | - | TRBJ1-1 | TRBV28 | TGTGCCAGCAGTCCCAGTGCGGGTTCGGGTGAAGCTTTCTTT | CASSPSAGSGEAFF
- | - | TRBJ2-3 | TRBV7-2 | TGTGCCAGCAGCACCGGGACAGATACGCAGTATTTT | CASSTGTDTQYF
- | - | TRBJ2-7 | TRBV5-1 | TGCGCCAGCAGCATCTCCCTAGACGAGCAGTACTTC | CASSISLDEQYF
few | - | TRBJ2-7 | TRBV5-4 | TGTGCCAGCAGCTTGGCAAGGGGGGGAAGCAGCTACGAGCAGTACTTC | CASSLARGGSSYEQYF
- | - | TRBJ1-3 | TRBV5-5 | TGTGCCAGCAGCTTGGAGCAGGTTTACTCTGGAAACACCATATATTTT | CASSLEQVYSGNTIYF
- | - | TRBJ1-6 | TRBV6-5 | TGTGCCAGCACCCTAGGACAGAATAATTCACCCCTCCACTTT | CASTLGQNNSPLHF
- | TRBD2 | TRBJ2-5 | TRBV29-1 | TGCAGCGCCATTGGACTAGCGGGAGGTGAGACCCAGTACTTC | CSAIGLAGGETQYF
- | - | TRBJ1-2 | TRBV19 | TGTGCCAGTAGTATCACGGTCAATGGCTACACCTTC | CASSITVNGYTF
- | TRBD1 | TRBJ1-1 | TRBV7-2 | TGTGCCAGCAGCTTAGCGCTAAGAGGGGGCCACCTTATGAACACTGAAGCTTTCTTT | CASSLALRGGHLMNTEAFF
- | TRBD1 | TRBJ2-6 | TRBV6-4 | TGTGCCAGCAAGCGGGACAGGGGAATTTCTGGGGCCAACGTCCTGACTTTC | CASKRDRGISGANVLTF
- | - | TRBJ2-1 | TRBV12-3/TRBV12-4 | TGTGCCAGCAGTCATCCTACGGATGAGCAGTTCTTC | CASSHPTDEQFF
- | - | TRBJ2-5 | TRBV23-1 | TGCGCCAGCAGTCAAGCCTTCTGGACAGCCCAAGAGACCCAGTACTTC | CASSQAFWTAQETQYF
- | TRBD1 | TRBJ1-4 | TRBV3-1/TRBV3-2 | TGTGCCAGCAGTCTTAGGACAGGGGGCGTTGAAAAACTGTTTTTT | CASSLRTGGVEKLFF
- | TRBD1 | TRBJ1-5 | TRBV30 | TGTGCCTGGAGCCGGACAGGGGCCGATCAGCCCCAGCATTTT | CAWSRTGADQPQHF
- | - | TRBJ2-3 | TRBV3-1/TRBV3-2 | TGTGCCAGCAGCCAAGGAGGGAGTACGCAGTATTTT | CASSQGGSTQYF
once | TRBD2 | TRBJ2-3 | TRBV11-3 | TGTGCCAGCAGTTCTCGGACTAGCGGGAGCCCAGATACGCAGTATTTT | CASSSRTSGSPDTQYF
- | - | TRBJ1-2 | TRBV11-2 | TGTGCCAGCAGCGCCGGACAGTTCTATGGCTACACCTTC | CASSAGQFYGYTF
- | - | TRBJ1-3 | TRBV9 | TGTGCCAGCAGCATCGCAGGGCCCACTGGAAACACCATATATTTT | CASSIAGPTGNTIYF
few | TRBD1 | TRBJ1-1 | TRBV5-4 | TGTGCCAGCAGCTTGGGGGACAGGGCTGAAGCTTTCTTT | CASSLGDRAEAFF
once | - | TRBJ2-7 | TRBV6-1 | TGTGCCAGCAGTGAAGGTCCCGGGGAGGAGTACTTC | CASSEGPGEEYF
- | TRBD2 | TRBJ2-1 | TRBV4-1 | TGCGCCAGCAGCCAATCGGTGTCGGGGGGCTCCTACAATGAGCAGTTCTTC | CASSQSVSGGSYNEQFF
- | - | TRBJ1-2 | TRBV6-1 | TGTGCCAGCAGTGAAGCAGGGGGGGCGCAGGGCTACACCTTC | CASSEAGGAQGYTF
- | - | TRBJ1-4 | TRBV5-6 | TGTGCCAGCAGCCCGCTAAATGAAAAACTGTTTTTT | CASSPLNEKLFF
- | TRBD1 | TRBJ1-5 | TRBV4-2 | TGTGCCAGCAGCCAAGATGGCACAGGGGGCAATCAGCCCCAGCATTTT | CASSQDGTGGNQPQHF
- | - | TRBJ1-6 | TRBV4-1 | TGCGCCAGCAGCCAACGATCCGGACAGATTAATTCACCCCTCCACTTT | CASSQRSGQINSPLHF
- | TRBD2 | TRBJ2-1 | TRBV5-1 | TGCGCCAGCAGCCTCAGACTAGCGGGAGGGCCCTCCTACAATGAGCAGTTCTTC | CASSLRLAGGPSYNEQFF
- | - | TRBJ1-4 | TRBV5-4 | TGTGCCAGCAGCTTGTGGGGGGGCAGAAAACTGTTTTTT | CASSLWGGRKLFF
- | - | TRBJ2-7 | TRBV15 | TGTGCCACCAGCAGAGATCGTTCCTACGAGCAGTACTTC | CATSRDRSYEQYF
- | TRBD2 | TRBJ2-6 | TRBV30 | TGTGCCTGGAGTGTACGAGGGAGGGCCTCCGGGGCCAACGTCCTGACTTTC | CAWSVRGRASGANVLTF
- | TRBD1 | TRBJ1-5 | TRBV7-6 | TGTGCCAGCAGCCCGACAGGGGAAACACAGCCCCAGCATTTT | CASSPTGETQPQHF
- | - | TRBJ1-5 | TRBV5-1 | TGCGCCAGCAGTTGGACAGCGGGGGGATCGCCCCAGCATTTT | CASSWTAGGSPQHF
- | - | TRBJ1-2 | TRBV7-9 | TGTGCCGGCTCACGGGAGGGCTATGGCTACACCTTC | CAGSREGYGYTF
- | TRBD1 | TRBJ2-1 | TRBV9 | TGTGCCAGCAGCGGACAGGGACAGAACAATGAGCAGTTCTTC | CASSGQGQNNEQFF
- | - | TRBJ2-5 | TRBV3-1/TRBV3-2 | TGTGCCAGCAGCCAACCCCGGAAACAGGGAGGGCAAGAGACCCAGTACTTC | CASSQPRKQGGQETQYF
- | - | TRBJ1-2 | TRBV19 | TGTGCCAGTAGGGAACTGGGCAGGGGCGACTATGGCTACACCTTC | CASRELGRGDYGYTF
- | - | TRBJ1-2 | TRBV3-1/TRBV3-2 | TGTGCCAGCAGCCAAGAGCAGGTTCCTGGCTACACCTTC | CASSQEQVPGYTF
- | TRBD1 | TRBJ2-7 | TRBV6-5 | TGTGCCAGCAGGGGGACAGGGGGCCCCTACGAGCAGTACTTC | CASRGTGGPYEQYF
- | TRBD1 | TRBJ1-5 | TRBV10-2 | TGCGCCAGCGCTACAACAGGGGGGGGTCAGCCCCAGCATTTT | CASATTGGGQPQHF
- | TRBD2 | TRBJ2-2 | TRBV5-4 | TGTGCCAGCAGCCCGCGGGCGGGAGTTACCGGGGAGCTGTTTTTT | CASSPRAGVTGELFF